Presented here are 9 T cell receptor beta chains from one specimen sequenced in a study of metastatic and nonmetastatic thyroid tumors. Ahead of thyroid surgery, no patient had received treatment of any kind. MiXCR was used by TCRdb to re-call the PCR reads. Of some 20,000 clones detected, approximately 24% appear once; the ten largest clones hold over 9.5%. The sequenced sample consisted of tumor tissue. The origin of the receptors is a male donor with papillary thyroid cancer or a benign thyroid nodule (not recorded which). Some clones in this sample may be carry-over from other donors' samples.

With regard to this clone: An end of the junction differs from the germline gene, which may be a read error. The genes are TRBV24-1 and TRBJ2-1, with D perhaps being TRBD1 or TRBD2 (6 bases each). The V gene's germline CDR1 is KGHDR and CDR2 SFDVKD. CDR3 length: 14 amino acids. Here the CDR3 DNA reads TGTGCCACGAGTGTGGAGGGGGTATACAATGAGCAGTTCTTC. It codes for CATSVEGVYNEQFF.

This clone occurred many times. The chain carries TRBV19 and TRBJ2-1, with unresolved D. The CDR3 totals 14 residues. Germline-derived CDR1 and CDR2 are LNHDA and SQIVND (reference sequence). V was clipped by 5 bases and J by 1 base, with 9 bases between them. The CDR3 DNA follows: TGTGCCAGTAGTCCGCTAGGGTCCTACAATGAGCAGTTCTTC. It encodes CASSPLGSYNEQFF. The full variable domain, its missing parts supplied by reference TRBV19 and TRBJ2-1, is DGGITQSPKYLFRKEGQNVTLSCEQNLNHDAMYWYRQDPGQGLRLIYYSQIVNDFQKGDIAEGYSVSREKKESFPLTVTSAQKNPTAFYLCASSPLGSYNEQFFGPGTRLTVL.

This clone qualifies as medium-sized. CDR3 protein: CATSASGLPTNEQFF. The DNA for the CDR3 is TGTGCCACCAGTGCGTCCGGGCTCCCCACCAATGAGCAGTTCTTC. The chain combines TRBV24-1 with TRBJ2-1, with no clear D. V dropped 5 bases and J dropped 6 bases, with 16 bases sitting between them. This CDR3 has 15 amino acids. Per germline, CDR1 KGHDR and CDR2 SFDVKD.

There are many counts of this clone. The chain uses TRBV6-2 or TRBV6-3 and TRBJ1-5; unclear D gene. V lost 1 base and J 3 bases, leaving 10 bases between the germline ends. CDR1 and CDR2 from the germline V gene are MNHEY and SVGEGT. The CDR3 loop spans 15 amino acids. The CDR3 loop reads CASSYYGQFNQPQHF. CDR3 DNA sequence: TGTGCCAGCAGTTACTACGGGCAGTTCAATCAGCCCCAGCATTTT.

At least ten counts were recorded for this clone. V is TRBV19 and J is TRBJ1-3; 8 bases align to TRBD1. CDR1 LNHDA and CDR2 SQIVND come from the germline V gene (reference sequence). V lost 5 bases and J lost 5; bases outside the gene matches: 5. The CDR3 contains 14 residues. CDR3 sequence: CASSLRDRRNTIYF. The CDR3 coding sequence is TGTGCCAGTAGTCTCCGGGACAGGCGAAACACCATATATTTT.

The table lists this clone with many counts. The V and J genes are TRBV19 and TRBJ2-1; D ambiguous. The CDR3 spans 15 residues. V lost 3 bases to trimming and J lost 0 bases, with 9 bases between them. Germline CDR1 is LNHDA and CDR2 is SQIVND (reference sequence). CDR3 sequence (DNA): TGTGCCAGTAGTATTGGTGTGGACTCCTACAATGAGCAGTTCTTC. It translates to CASSIGVDSYNEQFF.

Ten or more counts support this clone. A much larger clonotype is one base distant, so this may be a read error. The identical CDR3 is also encoded by other nucleotide sequences in the sample. CDR3 region: CASSEMWGKHYNEQFF. The CDR3 DNA is TGTGCCAGCAGTGAAATGTGGGGGAAACATTACAATGAGCAGTTCTTC. The chain joins TRBV6-1 to TRBJ2-1, with D perhaps being TRBD1 or TRBD2 (5 bases each). V lost 2 bases, J lost 4 bases, and 15 bases lay in between. The length of the CDR3 is 16 residues. The germline gives CDR1 MNHNS, CDR2 SASEGT.

This clone was counted many times. At one end, the junction sequence differs from germline, possibly due to a read error. The chain carries TRBV10-3 and TRBJ2-1; perhaps TRBD2 as D (5 bases). CDR3 length: 16 residues. Per the germline V gene, CDR1 is ENHRY and CDR2 is SYGVKD. The CDR3 coding sequence is TGTGCCATCGGTGAGTCTCGAGGGTACAAATACAATGAGCAGTTCTTC. Its translation is CAIGESRGYKYNEQFF.

Remarks on this clone: A much larger clone differs by one base, so this may be a read error. V and J are TRBV7-9 and TRBJ2-5; no firm D call. Germline CDR1 and CDR2: SEHNR and FQNEAQ (reference sequence). CDR3 length equals 12 residues. The V and J ends lost 7 bases and 2 bases respectively, with 8 bases between them. The CDR3 spells CASIQEQETQYF. CDR3 nucleotides: TGTGCCAGCATCCAGGAGCAAGAGACCCAGTACTTC. Together with reference TRBV7-9 and TRBJ2-5, the CDR3 gives the full variable domain: DTGVSQNPRHKITKRGQNVTFRCDPISEHNRLYWYRQTLGQGPEFLTYFQNEAQLEKSRLLSDRFSAERPKGSFSTLEIQRTEQGDSAMYLCASIQEQETQYFGPGTRLLVL.